This paragraph reports one TCR beta chain. This specimen comes from a study of blood T cell repertoires in COVID-19. The table came from immunoSEQ multiplex PCR; TCRdb's copy has only in-frame clones and leaves some out. The sample has 50,000 to 60,000 clones; approximately 90% are singletons. V was cut by 4 bases and J by 3 bases, with 16 bases left in between. The CDR3 loop spans 15 amino acids. Germline assignment: CDR1 MDHEN and CDR2 SYDVKM. The chain uses TRBV28 and TRBJ2-7; weak D call: TRBD1 (6 bases). Sample: peripheral blood. The sequence derives from a man between 60 and 75 years old with acute or convalescent COVID-19. CDR3 in amino acids: CASSSRATGNYEQYF. In DNA form, the CDR3 reads TGTGCCAGCAGTTCCAGGGCTACAGGGAACTACGAGCAGTACTTC.